Below, one T cell receptor beta chain is given with its context. This may stem from a read error, because a much larger clone lies one nucleotide away. Germline V gene sequence: CDR1 MNHNS, CDR2 SASEGT. The CDR3 totals 14 residues. This entry belongs to a study of T cell repertoires in aging, cancer and after chemotherapy. For the study at large: Paired samples before and after chemotherapy came from chronic lymphocytic leukemia patients on fludarabine- or bendamustine-based regimens. About 8.9 million TCR reads made up the full dataset.

Peripheral blood genomic DNA, not sorted cells or RNA, was the template. Rearranged V-D-J TRB sequences were amplified with a mixed TRB-A/B primer pool. TCRdb re-derived calls from the multiplex PCR reads in MiXCR, one entry per CDR3 protein. This sample yields some 9,000 distinct CDR3 sequences, of which about 25% are seen a single time; around 3% belongs to the top ten. Sample: blood. The sequence was collected from a human donor with a blood cancer. V gene TRBV6-1 combines with J gene TRBJ2-4; perhaps D is TRBD1 or TRBD2 (6 bases each). TRBJ2-1 matches the DNA end more closely, so the J call is doubtful. CDR3 loop: CASSERGASYEQFF. The CDR3 nucleotides read TGTGCCAGCAGTGAAAGGGGGGCGTCCTACGAGCAGTTCTTC.